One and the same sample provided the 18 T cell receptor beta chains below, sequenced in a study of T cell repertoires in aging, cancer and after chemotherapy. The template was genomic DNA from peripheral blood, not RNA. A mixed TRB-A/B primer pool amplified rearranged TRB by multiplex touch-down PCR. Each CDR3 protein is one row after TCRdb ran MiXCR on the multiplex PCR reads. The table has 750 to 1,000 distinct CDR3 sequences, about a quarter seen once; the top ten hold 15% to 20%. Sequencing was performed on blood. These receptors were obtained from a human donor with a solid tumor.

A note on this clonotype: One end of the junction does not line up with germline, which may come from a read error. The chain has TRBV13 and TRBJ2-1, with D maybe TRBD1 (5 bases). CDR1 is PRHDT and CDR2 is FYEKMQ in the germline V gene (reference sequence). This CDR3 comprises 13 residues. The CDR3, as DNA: TGTGCCAGCAGCTTAGGGGGGCCCAATAAGCAGTTCTTC. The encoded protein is CASSLGGPNKQFF.

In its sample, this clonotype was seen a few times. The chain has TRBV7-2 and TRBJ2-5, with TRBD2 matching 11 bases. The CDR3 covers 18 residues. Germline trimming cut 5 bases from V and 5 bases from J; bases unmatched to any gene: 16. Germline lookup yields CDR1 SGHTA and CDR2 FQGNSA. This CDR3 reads CASSVRLAGSRHRETQYF. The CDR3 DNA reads TGTGCCAGCAGCGTCCGACTAGCGGGATCGCGCCACAGGGAGACCCAGTACTTC.

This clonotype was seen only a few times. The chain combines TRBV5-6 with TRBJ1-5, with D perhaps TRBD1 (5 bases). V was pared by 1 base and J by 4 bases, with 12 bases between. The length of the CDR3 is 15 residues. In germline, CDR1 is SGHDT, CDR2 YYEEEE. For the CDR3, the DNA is TGTGCCAGCAGCTTGCAGGGTGGGTGGAATCAGCCCCAGCATTTT. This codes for CASSLQGGWNQPQHF.

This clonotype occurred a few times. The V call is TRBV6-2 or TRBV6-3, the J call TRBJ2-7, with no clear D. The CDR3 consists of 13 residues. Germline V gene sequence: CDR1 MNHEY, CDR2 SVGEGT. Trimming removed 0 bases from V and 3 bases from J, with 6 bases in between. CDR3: CASSYSRFYEQYF. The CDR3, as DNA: TGTGCCAGCAGTTACTCAAGGTTCTACGAGCAGTACTTC.

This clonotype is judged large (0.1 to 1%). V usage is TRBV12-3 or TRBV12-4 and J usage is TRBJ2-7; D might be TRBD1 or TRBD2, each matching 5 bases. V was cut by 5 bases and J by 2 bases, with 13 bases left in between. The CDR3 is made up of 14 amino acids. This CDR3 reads CASSVGTGTYEQYF. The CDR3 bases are TGTGCCAGCAGTGTAGGGACGGGAACCTACGAGCAGTACTTC.

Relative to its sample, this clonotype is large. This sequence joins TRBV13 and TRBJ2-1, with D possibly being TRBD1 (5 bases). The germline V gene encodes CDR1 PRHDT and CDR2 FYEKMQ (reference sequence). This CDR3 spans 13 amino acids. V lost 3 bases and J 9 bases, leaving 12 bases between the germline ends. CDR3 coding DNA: TGTGCCAGCAGCTTTTATTCAGGGATTGAGCAGTTCTTC. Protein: CASSFYSGIEQFF.

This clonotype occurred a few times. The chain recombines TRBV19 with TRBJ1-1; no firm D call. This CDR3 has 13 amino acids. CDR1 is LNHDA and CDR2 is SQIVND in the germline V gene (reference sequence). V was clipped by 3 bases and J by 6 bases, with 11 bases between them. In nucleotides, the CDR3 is TGTGCCAGTAGTATGGGAGCTCGGGCTGAAGCTTTCTTT. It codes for CASSMGARAEAFF.

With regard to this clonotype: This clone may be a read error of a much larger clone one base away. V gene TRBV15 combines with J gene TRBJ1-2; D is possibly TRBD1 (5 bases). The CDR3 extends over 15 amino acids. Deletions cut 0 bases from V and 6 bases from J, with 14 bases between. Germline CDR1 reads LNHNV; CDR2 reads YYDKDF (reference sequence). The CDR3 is CATSRDRGGYDGYTF. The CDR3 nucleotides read TGTGCCACCAGCAGAGATCGTGGGGGGTACGATGGCTACACCTTC.

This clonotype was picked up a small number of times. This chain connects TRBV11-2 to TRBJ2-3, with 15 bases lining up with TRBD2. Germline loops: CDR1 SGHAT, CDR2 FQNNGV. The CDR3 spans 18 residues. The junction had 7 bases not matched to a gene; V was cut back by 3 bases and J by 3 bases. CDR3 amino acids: CASSFGLAGGPGTDTQYF. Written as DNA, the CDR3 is TGTGCCAGCAGCTTCGGACTAGCGGGAGGGCCAGGGACAGATACGCAGTATTTT.

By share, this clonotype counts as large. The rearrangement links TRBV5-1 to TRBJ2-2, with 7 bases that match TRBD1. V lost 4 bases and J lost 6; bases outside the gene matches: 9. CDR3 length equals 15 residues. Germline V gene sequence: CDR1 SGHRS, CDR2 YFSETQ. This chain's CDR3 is CASSIRQGSAGELFF. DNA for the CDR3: TGCGCCAGCAGCATAAGACAGGGTAGCGCCGGGGAGCTGTTTTTT. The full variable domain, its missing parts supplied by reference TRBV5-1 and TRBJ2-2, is KAGVTQTPRYLIKTRGQQVTLSCSPISGHRSVSWYQQTPGQGLQFLFEYFSETQRNKGNFPGRFSGRQFSNSRSEMNVSTLELGDSALYLCASSIRQGSAGELFFGEGSRLTVL.

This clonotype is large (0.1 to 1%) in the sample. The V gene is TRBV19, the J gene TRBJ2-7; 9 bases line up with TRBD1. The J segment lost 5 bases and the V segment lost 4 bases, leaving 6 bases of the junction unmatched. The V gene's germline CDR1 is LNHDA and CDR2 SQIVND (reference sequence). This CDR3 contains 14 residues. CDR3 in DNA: TGTGCCAGTAGTAAAGCCGGGACAGGGAACGAGCAGTACTTC. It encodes CASSKAGTGNEQYF.

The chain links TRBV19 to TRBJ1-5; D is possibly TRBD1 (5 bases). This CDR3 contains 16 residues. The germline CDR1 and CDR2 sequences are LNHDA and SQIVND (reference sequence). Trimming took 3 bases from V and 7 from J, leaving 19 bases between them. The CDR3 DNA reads TGTGCCAGTAGTATGACGTCATGGGGCCATAACCAGCCCCAGCATTTT. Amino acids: CASSMTSWGHNQPQHF.

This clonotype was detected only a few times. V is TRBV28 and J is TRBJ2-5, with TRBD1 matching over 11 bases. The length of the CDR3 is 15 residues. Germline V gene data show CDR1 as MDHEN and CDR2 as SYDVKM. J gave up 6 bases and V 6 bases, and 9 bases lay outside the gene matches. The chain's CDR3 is CASRHRTGGAKTQYF. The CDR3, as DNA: TGTGCCAGCAGGCACAGGACAGGGGGCGCGAAGACCCAGTACTTC.

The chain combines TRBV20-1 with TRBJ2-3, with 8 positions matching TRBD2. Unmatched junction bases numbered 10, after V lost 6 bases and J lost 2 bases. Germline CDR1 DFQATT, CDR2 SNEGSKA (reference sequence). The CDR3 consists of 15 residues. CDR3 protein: CSAPIAGPYTDTQYF. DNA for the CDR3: TGCAGTGCCCCTATAGCGGGGCCCTACACAGATACGCAGTATTTT.

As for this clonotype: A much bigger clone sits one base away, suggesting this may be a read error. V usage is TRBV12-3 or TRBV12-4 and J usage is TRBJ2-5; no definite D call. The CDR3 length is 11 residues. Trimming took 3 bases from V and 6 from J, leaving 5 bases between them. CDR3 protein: CASSFGKTQYF. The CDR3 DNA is TGTGCCAGCAGTTTTGGAAAGACCCAGTACTTC.

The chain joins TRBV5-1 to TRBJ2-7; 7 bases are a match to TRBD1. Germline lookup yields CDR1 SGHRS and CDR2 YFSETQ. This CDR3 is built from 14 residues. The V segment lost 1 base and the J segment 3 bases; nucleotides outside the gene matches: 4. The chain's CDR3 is CASSLQGQDYEQYF. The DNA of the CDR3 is TGCGCCAGCAGCTTGCAAGGACAGGACTACGAGCAGTACTTC.

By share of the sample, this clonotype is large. The CDR3 loop reads CASSSQGDTQYF. The CDR3 bases are TGTGCCAGCAGTTCACAGGGAGATACGCAGTATTTT. The V call is TRBV6-5, the J call TRBJ2-3; D might be TRBD1 (6 bases). The CDR3 contains 12 residues. Germline V CDR1 and CDR2: MNHEY, SVGAGI. V was pared by 4 bases and J by 5 bases, with 7 bases between.

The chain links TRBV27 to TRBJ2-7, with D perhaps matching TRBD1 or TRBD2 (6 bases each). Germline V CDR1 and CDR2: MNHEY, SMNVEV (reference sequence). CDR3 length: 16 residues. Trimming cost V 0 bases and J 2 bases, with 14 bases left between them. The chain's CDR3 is CASSLSGRRGTYEQYF. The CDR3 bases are TGTGCCAGCAGTTTATCAGGCAGGAGGGGGACCTACGAGCAGTACTTC.